These 29 T cell receptor beta chains share one sample of origin, sequenced in a study of cytomegalovirus exposure and HLA in healthy donors. It was with 60 Vbeta and 13 Jbeta primers that the PCR ran. Libraries were prepared by immunoSEQ multiplex PCR; TCRdb keeps only in-frame clonotypes and omits some of them. Of 35,000 to 40,000 clones in the sample, approximately 71% are singletons; the top ten hold less than 20%. The sample taken for sequencing was PBMCs. These TCRs come from a man between 45 and 60 years old in good health and CMV-seropositive.

This clone was detected a few times. The chain's CDR3 is CASSPSAGKNTEAFF. The CDR3 coding sequence is TGTGCCAGCAGCCCCTCGGCGGGGAAGAACACTGAAGCTTTCTTT. The V and J genes are TRBV7-9 and TRBJ1-1; D unclear. CDR1 is SEHNR, CDR2 FQNEAQ, per germline (reference sequence). V was pared by 5 bases and J by 1 base, with 14 bases between. This CDR3 comprises 15 residues.

This clone is medium-sized by share. V usage is TRBV4-3 and J usage is TRBJ2-7; tentative D call: TRBD1 (6 bases). Germline V gene data show CDR1 as LGHNA and CDR2 as YSLEER. V shed 0 bases and J shed 2 bases, with 17 bases lying between them. The CDR3 runs to 17 residues. The CDR3 sequence is CASSQEDRPTGPYEQYF. For the CDR3, the DNA is TGCGCCAGCAGCCAAGAAGACAGGCCGACCGGCCCCTACGAGCAGTACTTC.

This clone has just a few counts. The rearrangement uses TRBV6-1 and TRBJ1-2; the match to TRBD1 covers 10 bases. From germline, CDR1 is MNHNS and CDR2 SASEGT. The CDR3 sequence is 14 residues long. V lost 4 bases to trimming and J lost 7 bases; unmatched junction nucleotides: 6. This CDR3 reads CASSGTGQGGGYTF. The CDR3, as DNA: TGTGCCAGCAGTGGGACCGGACAGGGGGGTGGCTACACCTTC.

V gene TRBV10-3 combines with J gene TRBJ1-1; no definite D call. V was clipped by 3 bases and J by 8 bases, with 10 bases between them. CDR1 ENHRY and CDR2 SYGVKD come from the germline V gene. The CDR3 has 12 residues. The CDR3 coding sequence is TGTGCCATCAGTGATGTTGGGAGAGAAGCTTTCTTT. It specifies CAISDVGREAFF.

The rearrangement joins TRBV7-8 to TRBJ2-3; 12 bases match TRBD1. The CDR3 covers 15 residues. The ends lost 5 bases at V and 3 bases at J; junction bases unmatched: 3. Germline V lookup: CDR1 SGHVS, CDR2 FQNEAQ. CDR3 coding DNA: TGTGCCAGCAGCCCGGGACAGGGGGCGACAGATACGCAGTATTTT. It encodes CASSPGQGATDTQYF.

The chain's CDR3 is CASSEVGGAYGYTF. The CDR3, as DNA: TGTGCCAGCAGTGAAGTTGGGGGCGCCTATGGCTACACCTTC. The V call is TRBV6-1, the J call TRBJ1-2; TRBD1 is a possible D gene (6 bases). CDR3 length equals 14 residues. CDR1 is MNHNS, CDR2 SASEGT, per germline. The V end lost 1 base, the J end lost 4 bases, and 10 bases lay between the germline ends.

This clone turned up a few times. V usage is TRBV13 and J usage is TRBJ2-7, with unresolved D. V shed 5 bases and J shed 7 bases, with 15 bases lying between them. CDR3 length equals 13 residues. In germline, CDR1 is PRHDT, CDR2 FYEKMQ (reference sequence). CDR3 DNA: TGTGCCAGCAGCCGACTTGGTACGTGGGAGCAGTACTTC. Translated: CASSRLGTWEQYF.

This clone was seen more than once but under ten times. The V gene is TRBV5-6, the J gene TRBJ1-1; 9 bases match TRBD1. This CDR3 has 14 residues. The germline CDR1 and CDR2 sequences are SGHDT and YYEEEE. Unmatched junction bases numbered 5, after V lost 3 bases and J lost 5 bases. The CDR3: CASSYGQGNTEAFF. CDR3 in DNA: TGTGCCAGCAGCTATGGACAGGGGAATACTGAAGCTTTCTTT.

The rearrangement uses TRBV7-9 and TRBJ2-7; D unclear. Trimming took 0 bases from V and 8 from J, leaving 17 bases between them. The germline V gene has CDR1 SEHNR and CDR2 FQNEAQ (reference sequence). The CDR3 covers 15 residues. CDR3 DNA sequence: TGTGCCAGCAGCTTAGCGGAGTCTCCGCCTACGAAGCAGTACTTC. Its protein product is CASSLAESPPTKQYF.

The CDR3 coding sequence is TGTGCCAGCAGCCCCCAGGACAGGGGCGAGTTTGAGTACTTC. Encoded protein: CASSPQDRGEFEYF. The rearrangement links TRBV9 to TRBJ2-5; 9 bases match TRBD1. The junction had 13 bases not matched to a gene; V was cut back by 4 bases and J by 12 bases. CDR3 length equals 14 residues. Germline CDR1 reads SGDLS; CDR2 reads YYNGEE.

The V and J genes are TRBV7-9 and TRBJ2-5; no clear D. Trimming left V 5 bases short and J 5 bases short, with 9 bases between. Looked up from germline, CDR1 is SEHNR and CDR2 is FQNEAQ (reference sequence). The CDR3 loop spans 12 amino acids. CDR3 in amino acids: CASSVLVETQYF. The DNA for the CDR3 is TGTGCCAGCAGCGTCCTAGTGGAGACCCAGTACTTC.

The gene calls are TRBV7-9 and TRBJ1-1; D perhaps matches TRBD1 (6 bases). Germline CDR1 and CDR2: SEHNR and FQNEAQ (reference sequence). The CDR3 contains 15 residues. The V end was cut by 5 bases, the J end by 8 bases, with 21 bases between. The CDR3 spells CASSEIQGPSGEAFF. The CDR3 DNA reads TGTGCCAGCAGCGAGATACAGGGTCCATCAGGCGAAGCTTTCTTT.

Turning to this clone: In the same sample, other DNA sequences code for this CDR3. The chain recombines TRBV9 with TRBJ1-1, with D perhaps matching TRBD1 (5 bases). Deletions cut 1 base from V and 1 base from J, with 5 bases between. Germline V gene sequence: CDR1 SGDLS, CDR2 YYNGEE. This CDR3 is 13 amino acids long. CDR3 region: CASSVTGNTEAFF. The CDR3 DNA follows: TGTGCCAGCAGCGTAACAGGGAACACTGAAGCTTTCTTT.

This chain joins TRBV4-1 and TRBJ2-3, with 9 nucleotides matching TRBD1. The CDR3 extends over 15 amino acids. Germline V gene sequence: CDR1 MGHRA, CDR2 YSYEKL. V was pared by 2 bases and J by 2 bases, with 2 bases of the junction left unmatched. The CDR3 here is CASSQWDRATDTQYF. The CDR3 coding sequence is TGCGCCAGCAGCCAATGGGACAGGGCCACAGATACGCAGTATTTT.

The chain carries TRBV5-1 and TRBJ2-1; TRBD1 is a possible D gene (6 bases). Germline CDR1 SGHRS, CDR2 YFSETQ. The V and J ends lost 4 bases and 1 base respectively, with 12 bases between them. The CDR3 sequence is 15 residues long. In DNA form, the CDR3 reads TGCGCCAGCAGCGCTGGACAGCCTTCCTACAATGAGCAGTTCTTC. It translates to CASSAGQPSYNEQFF.

The chain's CDR3 is CASSYEQSSYNSPLHF. The CDR3 DNA reads as TGTGCCAGCAGTTACGAACAAAGCTCCTATAATTCACCCCTCCACTTT. The chain employs TRBV6-6 and TRBJ1-6; no clear D. Deletions cut 2 bases from V and 0 bases from J, with 8 bases between. Germline assignment: CDR1 MNHNY and CDR2 SVGAGI (reference sequence). This CDR3 is 16 amino acids long.

The chain is built from TRBV19 and TRBJ1-1; D is ambiguous. The germline CDR1 and CDR2 sequences are LNHDA and SQIVND (reference sequence). Trimming left V 3 bases short and J 4 bases short, with 9 bases between. This CDR3 comprises 13 residues. Here the CDR3 DNA reads TGTGCCAGTAGTATTGAGCGGGGCACTGAAGCTTTCTTT. Translated: CASSIERGTEAFF.

V usage is TRBV7-2 and J usage is TRBJ2-6; 8 bases align to TRBD1. Germline CDR1 reads SGHTA; CDR2 reads FQGNSA. Trimming cost V 0 bases and J 3 bases; bases outside gene matches: 10. This CDR3 region has 19 residues. The CDR3, as DNA: TGTGCCAGCAGCTTAGCGGGGACAGGTGGATTGAGTGGGGCCAACGTCCTGACTTTC. It codes for CASSLAGTGGLSGANVLTF. Drawing the rest from reference TRBV7-2 and TRBJ2-6, the complete variable domain is GAGVSQSPSNKVTEKGKDVELRCDPISGHTALYWYRQSLGQGLEFLIYFQGNSAPDKSGLPSDRFSAERTGGSVSTLTIQRTQQEDSAVYLCASSLAGTGGLSGANVLTFGAGSRLTVL.

The chain employs TRBV5-1 and TRBJ2-1; possibly TRBD1 for D (5 bases). Germline-derived CDR1 and CDR2 are SGHRS and YFSETQ. Trimming left V 4 bases short and J 7 bases short, with 15 bases between. The CDR3 loop spans 14 amino acids. In DNA, the CDR3 is TGCGCCAGCAGCCCGCAGGGATCTCTTAATGAGCAGTTCTTC. This gives the protein CASSPQGSLNEQFF. The whole variable domain, filled in from reference TRBV5-1 and TRBJ2-1, reads KAGVTQTPRYLIKTRGQQVTLSCSPISGHRSVSWYQQTPGQGLQFLFEYFSETQRNKGNFPGRFSGRQFSNSRSEMNVSTLELGDSALYLCASSPQGSLNEQFFGPGTRLTVL.

The rearrangement links TRBV19 to TRBJ1-4; D gene uncertain. There are 14 residues in the CDR3. Trimming shortened V by 4 bases and J by 5 bases, and 11 bases separated the two germline ends. The germline V gene encodes CDR1 LNHDA and CDR2 SQIVND (reference sequence). The CDR3 protein is CASSKRVGNEKLFF. The DNA for the CDR3 is TGTGCCAGTAGTAAGAGGGTAGGGAATGAAAAACTGTTTTTT.

This clone was observed a few times. CDR3 sequence reads: CASSLTTFSYNEQFF. The CDR3 region has the DNA TGTGCCAGCAGCTTGACTACCTTCTCCTACAATGAGCAGTTCTTC. The genes are TRBV7-8 and TRBJ2-1, with TRBD2 as a possible D gene (5 bases). This CDR3 spans 15 amino acids. CDR1 and CDR2 from the germline V gene are SGHVS and FQNEAQ. V lost 3 bases to trimming and J lost 0 bases, with 9 bases between them.

This clone was seen only once. The V and J genes are TRBV9 and TRBJ1-2, with no clear D. CDR3 size: 15 residues. Germline V gives CDR1 SGDLS, CDR2 YYNGEE. V was clipped by 3 bases and J by 2 bases, with 14 bases between them. The CDR3 DNA reads TGTGCCAGCAGCGAACAGAGAACCTCCAACTATGGCTACACCTTC. Its translation is CASSEQRTSNYGYTF.

V is TRBV28 and J is TRBJ2-3; the D gene is possibly TRBD1 (6 bases). The V end lost 2 bases, the J end lost 6 bases, and 9 bases lay between the germline ends. There are 13 residues in the CDR3. The germline V gene encodes CDR1 MDHEN and CDR2 SYDVKM. CDR3 residues: CASSLLRGDTQYF. The DNA of the CDR3 is TGTGCCAGCAGTTTACTGAGGGGGGATACGCAGTATTTT. Filled out from reference TRBV28 and TRBJ2-3, the complete variable domain reads DVKVTQSSRYLVKRTGEKVFLECVQDMDHENMFWYRQDPGLGLRLIYFSYDVKMKEKGDIPEGYSVSREKKERFSLILESASTNQTSMYLCASSLLRGDTQYFGPGTRLTVL.

The chain employs TRBV7-2 and TRBJ2-7; D might be TRBD1 (6 bases). The CDR3 length is 17 residues. Trimming took off 0 bases at V and 3 bases at J, with 18 bases between the two ends. Germline CDR1 and CDR2: SGHTA and FQGNSA. CDR3 DNA: TGTGCCAGCAGCTTAGCCGGGGTTGGACAGCGCCACTACGAGCAGTACTTC. It encodes CASSLAGVGQRHYEQYF.

The rearrangement links TRBV7-2 to TRBJ1-4, with unresolved D. Germline CDR1 reads SGHTA; CDR2 reads FQGNSA. This CDR3 has 15 residues. Trimming took off 5 bases at V and 1 base at J, with 11 bases between the two ends. The DNA for the CDR3 is TGTGCCAGCAGCCCCAGACACCTAACTAATGAAAAACTGTTTTTT. This sequence encodes CASSPRHLTNEKLFF.

The chain carries TRBV11-3 and TRBJ2-2; D is perhaps TRBD1 (5 bases). The V end lost 2 bases, the J end lost 6 bases, and 13 bases lay between the germline ends. This CDR3 spans 15 amino acids. Per germline, CDR1 SGHNT and CDR2 YENEEA. The CDR3 sequence is CASSLFVRVAGELFF. CDR3 coding DNA: TGTGCCAGCAGCTTATTCGTCAGGGTCGCCGGGGAGCTGTTTTTT. The variable domain in full, completed from reference TRBV11-3 and TRBJ2-2, reads EAGVVQSPRYKIIEKKQPVAFWCNPISGHNTLYWYLQNLGQGPELLIRYENEEAVDDSQLPKDRFSAERLKGVDSTLKIQPAELGDSAVYLCASSLFVRVAGELFFGEGSRLTVL.

This sequence joins TRBV7-2 and TRBJ1-1; D is ambiguous. CDR3 length: 17 amino acids. Between the trimmed V and J ends, which lost 3 bases and 0 bases, there was a span of 17 bases. CDR1 and CDR2 from the germline V gene are SGHTA and FQGNSA. The DNA for the CDR3 is TGTGCCAGCAGCTTCTCAGGCTCCACCGTGATGAACACTGAAGCTTTCTTT. This encodes CASSFSGSTVMNTEAFF.

This clone was observed a single time. The chain couples TRBV6-1 to TRBJ2-7, with TRBD2 as a possible D gene (5 bases). This CDR3 is built from 11 residues. V lost 11 bases and J lost 3, with 11 bases in between. CDR1 MNHNS and CDR2 SASEGT come from the germline V gene. In DNA form, the CDR3 reads TGTGCCCTCCGCACTAGCTACGAGCAGTACTTC. This encodes CALRTSYEQYF.

V is TRBV27 and J is TRBJ2-2, with 7 bases lining up with TRBD1. This CDR3 has 14 amino acids. Germline V gene lookup returns CDR1 MNHEY and CDR2 SMNVEV (reference sequence). With 7 bases clipped from V and 7 bases from J, the junction kept 9 bases outside the gene matches. CDR3 sequence: CASISRGLGGELFF. In nucleotides, the CDR3 is TGTGCCAGCATCTCGAGGGGGCTCGGCGGGGAGCTGTTTTTT.